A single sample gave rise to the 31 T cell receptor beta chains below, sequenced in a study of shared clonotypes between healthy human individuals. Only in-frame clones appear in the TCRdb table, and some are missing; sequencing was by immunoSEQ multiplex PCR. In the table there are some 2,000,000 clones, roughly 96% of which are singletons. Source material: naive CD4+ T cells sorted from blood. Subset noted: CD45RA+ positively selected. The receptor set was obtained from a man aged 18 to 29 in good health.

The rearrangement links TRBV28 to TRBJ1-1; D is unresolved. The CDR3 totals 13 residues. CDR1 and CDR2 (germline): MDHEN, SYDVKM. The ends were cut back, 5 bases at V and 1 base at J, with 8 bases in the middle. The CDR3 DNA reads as TGTGCCAGCAGTCCCCACAAGAACACTGAAGCTTTCTTT. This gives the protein CASSPHKNTEAFF.

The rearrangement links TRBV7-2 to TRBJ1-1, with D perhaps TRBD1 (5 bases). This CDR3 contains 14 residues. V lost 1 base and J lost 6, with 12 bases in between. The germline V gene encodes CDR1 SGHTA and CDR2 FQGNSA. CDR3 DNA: TGTGCCAGCAGCTTAGTTCAGGGTCGCGCTGAAGCTTTCTTT. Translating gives CASSLVQGRAEAFF. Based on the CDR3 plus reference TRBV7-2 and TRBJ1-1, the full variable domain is GAGVSQSPSNKVTEKGKDVELRCDPISGHTALYWYRQSLGQGLEFLIYFQGNSAPDKSGLPSDRFSAERTGGSVSTLTIQRTQQEDSAVYLCASSLVQGRAEAFFGQGTRLTVV.

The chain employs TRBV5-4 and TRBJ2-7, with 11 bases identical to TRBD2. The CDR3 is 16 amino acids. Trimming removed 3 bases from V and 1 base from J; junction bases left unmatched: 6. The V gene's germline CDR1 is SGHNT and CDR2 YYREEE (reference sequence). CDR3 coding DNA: TGTGCCAGCAGCTCAATAGCGGGAGGGTATTCCTACGAGCAGTACTTC. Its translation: CASSSIAGGYSYEQYF.

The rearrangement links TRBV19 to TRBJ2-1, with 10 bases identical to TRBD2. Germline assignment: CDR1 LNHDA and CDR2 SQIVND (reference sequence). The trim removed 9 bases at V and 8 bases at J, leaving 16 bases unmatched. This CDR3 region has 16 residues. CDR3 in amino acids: CASSTILAGARDEQFF. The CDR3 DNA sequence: TGTGCCAGCTCAACAATTCTAGCGGGAGCGCGGGATGAGCAGTTCTTC.

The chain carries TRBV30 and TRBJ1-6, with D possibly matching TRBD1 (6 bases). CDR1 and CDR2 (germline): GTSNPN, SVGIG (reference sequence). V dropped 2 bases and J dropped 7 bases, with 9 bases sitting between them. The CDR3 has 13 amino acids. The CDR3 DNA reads TGTGCCTGGAGTAGGGGGGCGAATTCACCCCTCCACTTT. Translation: CAWSRGANSPLHF.

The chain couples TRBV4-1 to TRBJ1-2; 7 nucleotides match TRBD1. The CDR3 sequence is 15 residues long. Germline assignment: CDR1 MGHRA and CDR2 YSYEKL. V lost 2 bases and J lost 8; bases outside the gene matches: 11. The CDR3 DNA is TGCGCCAGCAGCCAACCGGGACAGTCCCTCCAAGGCTACACCTTC. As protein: CASSQPGQSLQGYTF.

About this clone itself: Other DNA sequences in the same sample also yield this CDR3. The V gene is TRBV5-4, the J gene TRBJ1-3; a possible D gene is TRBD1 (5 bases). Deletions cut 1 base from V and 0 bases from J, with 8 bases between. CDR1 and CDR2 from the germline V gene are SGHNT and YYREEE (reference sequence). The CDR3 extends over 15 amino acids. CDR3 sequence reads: CASSLQGSSGNTIYF. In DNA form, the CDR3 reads TGTGCCAGCAGCTTGCAGGGTAGCTCTGGAAACACCATATATTTT.

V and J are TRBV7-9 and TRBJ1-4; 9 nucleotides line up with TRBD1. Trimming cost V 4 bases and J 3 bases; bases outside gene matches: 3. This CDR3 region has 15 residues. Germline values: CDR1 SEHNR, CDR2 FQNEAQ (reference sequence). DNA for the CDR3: TGTGCCAGCAGCTCCGGACAGGGGTCTAATGAAAAACTGTTTTTT. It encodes CASSSGQGSNEKLFF.

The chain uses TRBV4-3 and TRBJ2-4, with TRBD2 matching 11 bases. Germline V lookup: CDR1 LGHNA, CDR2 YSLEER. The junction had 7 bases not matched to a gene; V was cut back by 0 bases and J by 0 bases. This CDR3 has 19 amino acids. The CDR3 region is CASSQEGLAGGIAKNIQYF. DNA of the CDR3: TGCGCCAGCAGCCAAGAGGGGCTAGCGGGAGGCATAGCCAAAAACATTCAGTACTTC.

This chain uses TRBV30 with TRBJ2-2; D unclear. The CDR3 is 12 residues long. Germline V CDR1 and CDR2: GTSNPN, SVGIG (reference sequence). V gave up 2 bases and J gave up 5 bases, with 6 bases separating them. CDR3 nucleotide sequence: TGTGCCTGGAGTCAGCAAACCGGGGAGCTGTTTTTT. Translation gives CAWSQQTGELFF.

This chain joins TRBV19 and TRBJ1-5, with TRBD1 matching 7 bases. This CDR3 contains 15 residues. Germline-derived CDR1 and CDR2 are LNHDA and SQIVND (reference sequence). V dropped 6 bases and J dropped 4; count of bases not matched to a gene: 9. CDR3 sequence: CASRVDRVRNQPQHF. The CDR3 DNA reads TGTGCCAGTAGGGTTGACAGGGTTCGTAATCAGCCCCAGCATTTT.

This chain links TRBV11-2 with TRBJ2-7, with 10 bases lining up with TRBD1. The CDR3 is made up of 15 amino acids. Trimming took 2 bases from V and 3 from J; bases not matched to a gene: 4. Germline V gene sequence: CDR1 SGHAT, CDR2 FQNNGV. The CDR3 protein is CASSLLGDRGYEQYF. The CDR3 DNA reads TGTGCCAGCAGCTTACTGGGGGACAGGGGCTACGAGCAGTACTTC.

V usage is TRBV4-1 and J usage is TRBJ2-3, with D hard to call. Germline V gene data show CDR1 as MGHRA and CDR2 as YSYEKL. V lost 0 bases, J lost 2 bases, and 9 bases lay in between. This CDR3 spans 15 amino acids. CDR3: CASSQDYRFTDTQYF. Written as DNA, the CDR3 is TGCGCCAGCAGCCAAGACTACCGCTTCACAGATACGCAGTATTTT.

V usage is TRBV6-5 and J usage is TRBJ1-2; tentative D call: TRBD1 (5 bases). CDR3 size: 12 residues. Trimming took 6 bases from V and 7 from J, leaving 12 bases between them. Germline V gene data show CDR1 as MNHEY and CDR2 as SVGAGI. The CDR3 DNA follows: TGTGCCAGCAGCCCCTCGGGGACTGGCTACACCTTC. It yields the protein CASSPSGTGYTF.

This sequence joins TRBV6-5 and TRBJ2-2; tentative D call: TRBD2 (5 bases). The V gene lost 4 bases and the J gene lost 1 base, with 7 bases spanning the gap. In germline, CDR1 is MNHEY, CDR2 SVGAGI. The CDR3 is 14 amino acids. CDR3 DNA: TGTGCCAGCAGTTCACTAGTGAACACCGGGGAGCTGTTTTTT. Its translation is CASSSLVNTGELFF.

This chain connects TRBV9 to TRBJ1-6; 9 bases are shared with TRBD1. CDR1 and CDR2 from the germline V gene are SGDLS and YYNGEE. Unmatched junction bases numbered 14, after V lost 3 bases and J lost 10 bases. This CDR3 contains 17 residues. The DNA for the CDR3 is TGTGCCAGCAGCGCTCCGGGACAGGGTCCGGATATCTCACCCCTCCACTTT. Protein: CASSAPGQGPDISPLHF.

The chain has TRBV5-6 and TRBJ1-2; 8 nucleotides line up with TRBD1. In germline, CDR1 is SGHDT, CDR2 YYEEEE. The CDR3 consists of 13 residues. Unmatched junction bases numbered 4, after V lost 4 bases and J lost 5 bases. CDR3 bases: TGTGCCAGCAGCGGGGACAGGCTTTATGGCTACACCTTC. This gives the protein CASSGDRLYGYTF. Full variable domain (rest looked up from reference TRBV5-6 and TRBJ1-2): DAGVTQSPTHLIKTRGQQVTLRCSPKSGHDTVSWYQQALGQGPQFIFQYYEEEERQRGNFPDRFSGHQFPNYSSELNVNALLLGDSALYLCASSGDRLYGYTFGSGTRLTVV.

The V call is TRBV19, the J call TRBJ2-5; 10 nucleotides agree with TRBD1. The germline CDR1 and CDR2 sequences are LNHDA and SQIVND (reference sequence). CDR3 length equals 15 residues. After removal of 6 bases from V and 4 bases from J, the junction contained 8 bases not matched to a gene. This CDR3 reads CASRTGGQGLETQYF. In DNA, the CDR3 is TGTGCCAGTAGAACTGGGGGACAGGGGCTAGAGACCCAGTACTTC.

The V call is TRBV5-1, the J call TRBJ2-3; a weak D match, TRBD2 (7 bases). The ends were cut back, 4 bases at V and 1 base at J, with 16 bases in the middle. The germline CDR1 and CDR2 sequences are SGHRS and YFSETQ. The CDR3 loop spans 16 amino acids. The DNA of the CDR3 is TGCGCCAGCAGCCCGGATACAGGGAGGGGCACAGATACGCAGTATTTT. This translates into CASSPDTGRGTDTQYF.

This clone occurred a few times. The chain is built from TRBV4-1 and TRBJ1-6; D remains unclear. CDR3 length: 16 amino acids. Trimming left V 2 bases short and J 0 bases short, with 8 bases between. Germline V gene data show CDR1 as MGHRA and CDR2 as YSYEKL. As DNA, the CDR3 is TGCGCCAGCAGCCAAACCCCGGTCTCCTATAATTCACCCCTCCACTTT. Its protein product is CASSQTPVSYNSPLHF.

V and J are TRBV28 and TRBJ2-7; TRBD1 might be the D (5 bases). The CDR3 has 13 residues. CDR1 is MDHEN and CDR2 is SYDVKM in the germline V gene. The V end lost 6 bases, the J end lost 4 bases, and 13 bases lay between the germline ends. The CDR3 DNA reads TGTGCCAGCAGGCAATCAGGGCTTTACGAGCAGTACTTC. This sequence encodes CASRQSGLYEQYF.

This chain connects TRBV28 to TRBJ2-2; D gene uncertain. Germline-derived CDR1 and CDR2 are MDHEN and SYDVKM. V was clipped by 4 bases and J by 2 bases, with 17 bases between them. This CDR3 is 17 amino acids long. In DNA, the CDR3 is TGTGCCAGCAGTTCCACGGACGGAGAGATAAACACCGGGGAGCTGTTTTTT. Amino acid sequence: CASSSTDGEINTGELFF.

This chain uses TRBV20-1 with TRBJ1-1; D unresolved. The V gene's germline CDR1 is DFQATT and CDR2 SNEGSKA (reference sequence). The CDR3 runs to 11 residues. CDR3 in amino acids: CRANGPGVPFF. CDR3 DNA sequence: TGCAGGGCAAACGGTCCCGGTGTTCCTTTCTTT.

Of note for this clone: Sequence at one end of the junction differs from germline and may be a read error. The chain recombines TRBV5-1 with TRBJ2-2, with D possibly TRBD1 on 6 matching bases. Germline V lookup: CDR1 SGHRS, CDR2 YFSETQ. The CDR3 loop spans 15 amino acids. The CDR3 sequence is CASSLQGGNTGELFF. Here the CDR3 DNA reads TGCGCCAGTAGCTTACAGGGCGGGAACACCGGGGAGCTGTTTTTT.

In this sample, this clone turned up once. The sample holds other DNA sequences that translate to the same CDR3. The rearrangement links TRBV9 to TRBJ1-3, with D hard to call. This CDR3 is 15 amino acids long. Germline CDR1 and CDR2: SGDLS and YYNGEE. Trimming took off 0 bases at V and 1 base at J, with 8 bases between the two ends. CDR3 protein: CASSVDGGSGNTIYF. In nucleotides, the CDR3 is TGTGCCAGCAGCGTAGACGGTGGATCTGGAAACACCATATATTTT.

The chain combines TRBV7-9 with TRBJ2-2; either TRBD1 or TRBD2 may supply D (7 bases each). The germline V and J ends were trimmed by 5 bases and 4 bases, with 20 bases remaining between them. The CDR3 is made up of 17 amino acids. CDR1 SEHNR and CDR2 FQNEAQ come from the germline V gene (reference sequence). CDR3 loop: CASSLRGGGFATGELFF. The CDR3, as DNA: TGTGCCAGCAGCCTCCGGGGAGGGGGCTTTGCCACCGGGGAGCTGTTTTTT.

In DNA, the CDR3 is TGTGCCAGCAGTGAACAGGCTGGGGGGACCATATATTTT. It specifies CASSEQAGGTIYF. This chain links TRBV2 with TRBJ1-3; a weak D match, TRBD1 (5 bases). CDR1 SNHLY and CDR2 FYNNEI come from the germline V gene. The CDR3 runs 13 residues. V was trimmed by 2 bases and J by 10 bases, leaving 12 bases between them. Looking up the rest from reference TRBV2 and TRBJ1-3 gives the full variable domain: EPEVTQTPSHQVTQMGQEVILRCVPISNHLYFYWYRQILGQKVEFLVSFYNNEISEKSEIFDDQFSVERPDGSNFTLKIRSTKLEDSAMYFCASSEQAGGTIYFGEGSWLTVV.

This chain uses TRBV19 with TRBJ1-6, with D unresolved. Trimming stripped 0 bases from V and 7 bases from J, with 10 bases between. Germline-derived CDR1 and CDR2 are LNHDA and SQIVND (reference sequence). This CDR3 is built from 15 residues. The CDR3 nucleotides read TGTGCCAGTAGTATAGATGACGGCGGGAATTCACCCCTCCACTTT. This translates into CASSIDDGGNSPLHF.

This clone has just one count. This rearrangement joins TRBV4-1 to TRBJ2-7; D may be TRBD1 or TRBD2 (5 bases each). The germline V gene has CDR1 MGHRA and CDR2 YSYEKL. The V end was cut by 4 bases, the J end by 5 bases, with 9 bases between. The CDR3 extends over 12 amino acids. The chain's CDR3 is CASSRRGDEQYF. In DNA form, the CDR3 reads TGCGCCAGCAGCCGAAGGGGAGACGAGCAGTACTTC.

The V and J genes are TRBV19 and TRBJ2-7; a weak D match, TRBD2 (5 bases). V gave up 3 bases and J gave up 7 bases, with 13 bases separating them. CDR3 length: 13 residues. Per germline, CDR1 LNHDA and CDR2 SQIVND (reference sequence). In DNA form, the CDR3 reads TGTGCCAGTAGTATTAAGGTTACGGGGGAGCAGTACTTC. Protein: CASSIKVTGEQYF.

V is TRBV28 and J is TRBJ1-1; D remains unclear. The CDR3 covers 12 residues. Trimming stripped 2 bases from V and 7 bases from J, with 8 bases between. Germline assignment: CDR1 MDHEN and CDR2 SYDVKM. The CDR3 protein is CASSLMGFEAFF. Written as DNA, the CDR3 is TGTGCCAGCAGTTTAATGGGATTTGAAGCTTTCTTT. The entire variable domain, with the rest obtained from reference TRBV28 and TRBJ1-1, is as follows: DVKVTQSSRYLVKRTGEKVFLECVQDMDHENMFWYRQDPGLGLRLIYFSYDVKMKEKGDIPEGYSVSREKKERFSLILESASTNQTSMYLCASSLMGFEAFFGQGTRLTVV.